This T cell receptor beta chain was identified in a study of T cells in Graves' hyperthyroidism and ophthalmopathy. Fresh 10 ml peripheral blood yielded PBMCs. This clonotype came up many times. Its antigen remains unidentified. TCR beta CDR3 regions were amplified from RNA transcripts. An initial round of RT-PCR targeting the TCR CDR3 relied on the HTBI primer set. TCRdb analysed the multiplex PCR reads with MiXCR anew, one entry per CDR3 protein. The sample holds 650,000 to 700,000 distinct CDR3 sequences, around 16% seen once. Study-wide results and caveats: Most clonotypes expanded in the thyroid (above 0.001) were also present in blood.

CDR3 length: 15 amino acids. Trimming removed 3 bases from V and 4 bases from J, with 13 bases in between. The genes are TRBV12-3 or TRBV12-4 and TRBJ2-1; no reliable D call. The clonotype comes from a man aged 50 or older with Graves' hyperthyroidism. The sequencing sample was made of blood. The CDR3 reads CASSFLYSVYNEQFF. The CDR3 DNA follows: TGTGCCAGCAGTTTTTTGTATTCAGTTTACAATGAGCAGTTCTTC.